The clone carrying this T cell receptor beta chain was seen a few times. Its antigen is undetermined. This related bone marrow graft donor gave peripheral blood on the day of marrow donation. Clones were sequenced by immunoSEQ multiplex PCR, and TCRdb holds only the in-frame ones, with some missing. This sample comprises about 44,000 clones, none seen once only. Trimming took 8 bases from V and 2 from J; bases not matched to a gene: 8. Germline V CDR1 and CDR2: MDHEN, SYDVKM. The CDR3 sequence is 15 residues long. This sample was taken from a study of T cells after posttransplantation cyclophosphamide. Study-level findings and limits: After PTCy, TRB diversity resembled that of CNI/methotrexate controls. Skin or GI-infiltrating T cells shared few TRB sequences with blood. Donor-recipient repertoire similarity was low at 1-2 months, rising over year one.

Specimen: PBMCs. This rearrangement joins TRBV28 to TRBJ2-3, with 9 bases fitting TRBD2. The clonotype was recovered from a middle-aged man in good health, CMV-negative, and a related stem cell transplant donor. The CDR3 sequence: CASQRGGRDTDTQYF. The CDR3 region has the DNA TGTGCCAGCCAGCGGGGCGGGAGGGACACAGATACGCAGTATTTT.